The next 9 T cell receptor beta chains were all read from a single sample in a study of blood T cell repertoires in COVID-19. Produced via immunoSEQ multiplex PCR; TCRdb's table is partial and in-frame only. The sample has 200,000 to 250,000 clones, about 90% seen once; the top ten hold approximately 12%. Input material: peripheral blood. The receptor set was obtained from a woman aged 18-30 years who had recovered from COVID-19.

This chain connects TRBV19 to TRBJ2-7; weak D call: TRBD1 (5 bases). The CDR3 contains 16 residues. Germline loops: CDR1 LNHDA, CDR2 SQIVND (reference sequence). The V and J ends lost 5 bases and 3 bases respectively, with 20 bases between them. CDR3 residues: CASSGDRQGVLYEQYF. CDR3 coding DNA: TGTGCCAGTAGTGGAGACCGACAAGGGGTCCTCTACGAGCAGTACTTC.

The chain carries TRBV13 and TRBJ1-1; maybe TRBD1 (5 bases). The CDR3 covers 12 residues. Trimming took off 7 bases at V and 4 bases at J, with 10 bases between the two ends. Germline CDR1 PRHDT, CDR2 FYEKMQ (reference sequence). Written as DNA, the CDR3 is TGTGCCAGCACTCAAGGGGCCACTGAAGCTTTCTTT. Translating gives CASTQGATEAFF.

The CDR3 nucleotides are TGCGCCAGCAGCCCAGACCCGGTCCGGGATACTGAAGCTTTCTTT. It codes for CASSPDPVRDTEAFF. The chain uses TRBV4-1 and TRBJ1-1; D remains unclear. CDR3 size: 15 residues. The V end was cut by 4 bases, the J end by 5 bases, with 17 bases between. Per the germline V gene, CDR1 is MGHRA and CDR2 is YSYEKL.

V usage is TRBV6-5 and J usage is TRBJ2-1, with 12 bases matching TRBD2. This CDR3 contains 14 residues. The J segment lost 10 bases and the V segment lost 5 bases, leaving 6 bases of the junction unmatched. The germline gives CDR1 MNHEY, CDR2 SVGAGI. CDR3 coding DNA: TGTGCCAGCAGTAGACTAGCGGGAGTAGGCGAGCAGTTCTTC. Amino acids: CASSRLAGVGEQFF.

V gene TRBV9 combines with J gene TRBJ2-1, with TRBD1 identical over 8 bases. Germline lookup yields CDR1 SGDLS and CDR2 YYNGEE. After removal of 2 bases from V and 8 bases from J, the junction contained 12 bases not matched to a gene. This CDR3 is 16 amino acids long. DNA of the CDR3: TGTGCCAGCAGCGTGCAGGGGGCGCCCGCAATTGATGAGCAGTTCTTC. Protein product: CASSVQGAPAIDEQFF.

This clone came up a few times. The rearrangement uses TRBV2 and TRBJ1-2; perhaps TRBD1 as D (5 bases). The V end was cut by 3 bases, the J end by 2 bases, with 10 bases between. Germline V gives CDR1 SNHLY, CDR2 FYNNEI. The CDR3 has 14 residues. The CDR3, as DNA: TGTGCCAGCAGTGATGCGGGGGACAACTATGGCTACACCTTC. Translated: CASSDAGDNYGYTF.

This chain links TRBV10-3 with TRBJ1-6; possibly TRBD1 for D (6 bases). Per the germline V gene, CDR1 is ENHRY and CDR2 is SYGVKD. The CDR3 is 15 residues long. V was clipped by 4 bases and J by 9 bases, with 16 bases between them. The CDR3 DNA follows: TGTGCCATCAGTGGGGGAACAGGGATCAGTTCACCCCTCCACTTT. Translating gives CAISGGTGISSPLHF.

The chain joins TRBV18 to TRBJ1-5; the D is unclear. CDR3 size: 14 residues. Germline V gene sequence: CDR1 KGHSH, CDR2 LQKENI. V was shortened by 3 bases and J by 0 bases, with 6 bases between the two germline ends. The CDR3 spells CASSPRNSNQPQHF. Here the CDR3 DNA reads TGTGCCAGCTCACCCAGGAATAGCAATCAGCCCCAGCATTTT. The full variable domain, in which reference TRBV18 and TRBJ1-5 provide the parts outside the CDR3, is NAGVMQNPRHLVRRRGQEARLRCSPMKGHSHVYWYRQLPEEGLKFMVYLQKENIIDESGMPKERFSAEFPKEGPSILRIQQVVRGDSAAYFCASSPRNSNQPQHFGDGTRLSIL.

The chain joins TRBV19 to TRBJ1-6; 9 positions match TRBD1. After removal of 3 bases from V and 8 bases from J, the junction contained 8 bases not matched to a gene. Per the germline V gene, CDR1 is LNHDA and CDR2 is SQIVND (reference sequence). This CDR3 spans 16 amino acids. The CDR3 nucleotides are TGTGCCAGTAGTATTAGCTGGACAGGGGCCGATTCACCCCTCCACTTT. This translates into CASSISWTGADSPLHF.